This T cell receptor beta chain is drawn from a study of post-analysis software for immune sequencing data. Study-wide findings and caveats: Patients had higher frequencies than controls of roughly 5 TRBV segments, including TRBV5-6, TRBV5-1 and TRBV20-1.

The germline gives CDR1 SEHNR, CDR2 FQNEAQ (reference sequence). V shed 8 bases, J shed 5 bases, and the junction held 11 bases outside the gene matches. The CDR3 is made up of 14 amino acids. Tagging with unique molecular identifiers was a feature of the TCR beta cDNA libraries. TCRdb redid the calling of the PCR reads with MiXCR, one entry per CDR3 protein. This table holds hundreds of thousands of distinct CDR3 sequences, about a third found once. With respect to this clonotype: The antigen is not known.

This TCR was recovered from a girl aged 5 to 17 with multiple sclerosis. Sequencing used blood. J is TRBJ1-2 and V is TRBV7-9; 7 bases align to TRBD1. CDR3 bases: TGTGCCAGCGAGGGGGCAGGGAGACTATATGGCTACACCTTC. It translates to CASEGAGRLYGYTF.